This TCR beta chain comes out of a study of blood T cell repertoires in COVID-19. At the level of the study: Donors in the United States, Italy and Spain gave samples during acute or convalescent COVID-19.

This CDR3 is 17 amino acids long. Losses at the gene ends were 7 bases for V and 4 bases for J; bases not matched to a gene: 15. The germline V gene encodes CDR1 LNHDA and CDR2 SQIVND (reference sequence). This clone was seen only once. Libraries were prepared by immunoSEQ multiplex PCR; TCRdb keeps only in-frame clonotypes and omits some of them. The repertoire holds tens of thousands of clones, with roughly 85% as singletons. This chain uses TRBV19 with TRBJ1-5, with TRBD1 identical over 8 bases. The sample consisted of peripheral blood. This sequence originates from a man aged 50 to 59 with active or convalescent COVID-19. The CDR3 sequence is CASMTLGQGRQNQPQHF. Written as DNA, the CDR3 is TGTGCCAGTATGACCCTCGGACAGGGTCGACAAAATCAGCCCCAGCATTTT.